This T cell receptor (beta chain) was recorded in a study of T-cell memory formation after mild COVID-19. Study at large: For the most part, TCR clusters were specific to one donor.

The CDR3 length is 16 residues. The V and J ends lost 5 bases and 1 base, in that order; junction bases with no gene match: 8. Constant-segment primers were used for 5'RACE, and the resulting TCR alpha and TCR beta cDNA libraries carried sample barcodes and UMIs. TCRdb passed the 5' RACE reads through MiXCR, listing each CDR3 protein once. Here the sample spans fewer than 550,000 distinct CDR3 sequences, about 19% being singletons. The sample taken for sequencing was PBMCs or a T cell subset sorted from them (not recorded which). This clonotype was obtained from an adult woman who had mild COVID-19 (a few samples of this study predate the infection). Cell type and time point are not known. V gene TRBV12-3 or TRBV12-4 combines with J gene TRBJ2-3; TRBD2 agrees at 8 bases. The CDR3 bases are TGTGCCAGCAGTACCGGACTAGCTGGTGGCACAGATACGCAGTATTTT. Translation gives CASSTGLAGGTDTQYF.